This T cell receptor (beta chain) was captured by sequencing in a study of read filtering for tumor transcriptome and immune sequencing. The overall study: Whole-transcriptome libraries were prepared after DNase treatment.

The junction had 7 bases not matched to a gene; V was cut back by 6 bases and J by 1 base. Germline CDR1 is SNHLY and CDR2 is FYNNEI. This CDR3 is 15 amino acids long. Molecular barcoded adaptors covering alpha/delta and beta/gamma chains were used on approximately 440 ng RNA. Via MiXCR, TCRdb re-called the reads, giving one row per CDR3 protein. The sample carries over 50,000 distinct CDR3 sequences, about 19% recorded once. Study-level findings and limits: IR-seq and RNA-seq agreed better without single-read clonotypes.

Concerning this clonotype itself: No antigen is known for it.

This TCR came from a donor at least 40 years old with multiple myeloma. The genes are TRBV2 and TRBJ2-3; 7 nucleotides agree with TRBD1. The sample was a population of CD138-negative cells sorted from bone marrow. The CDR3 sequence is CASRTQGPRTDTQYF. CDR3 DNA sequence: TGTGCCAGCAGAACACAGGGGCCACGCACAGATACGCAGTATTTT. Looking up the rest from reference TRBV2 and TRBJ2-3 gives the full variable domain: EPEVTQTPSHQVTQMGQEVILRCVPISNHLYFYWYRQILGQKVEFLVSFYNNEISEKSEIFDDQFSVERPDGSNFTLKIRSTKLEDSAMYFCASRTQGPRTDTQYFGPGTRLTVL.